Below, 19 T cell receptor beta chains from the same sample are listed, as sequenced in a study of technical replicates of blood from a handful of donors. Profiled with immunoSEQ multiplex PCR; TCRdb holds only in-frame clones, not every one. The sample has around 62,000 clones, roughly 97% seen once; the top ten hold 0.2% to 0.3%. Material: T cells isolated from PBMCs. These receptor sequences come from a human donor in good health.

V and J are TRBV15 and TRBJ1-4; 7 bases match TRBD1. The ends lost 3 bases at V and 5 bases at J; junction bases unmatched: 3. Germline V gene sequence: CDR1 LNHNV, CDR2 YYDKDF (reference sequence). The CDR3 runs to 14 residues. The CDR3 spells CATSSFRGNEKLFF. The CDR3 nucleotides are TGTGCCACCAGCAGTTTCAGGGGGAATGAAAAACTGTTTTTT.

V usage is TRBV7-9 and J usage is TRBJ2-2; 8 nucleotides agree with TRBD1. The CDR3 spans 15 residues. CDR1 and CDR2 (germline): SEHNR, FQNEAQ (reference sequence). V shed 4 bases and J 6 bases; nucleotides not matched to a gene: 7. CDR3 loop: CASSSTGEHSGELFF. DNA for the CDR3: TGTGCCAGCAGCTCGACAGGGGAACATTCCGGGGAGCTGTTTTTT.

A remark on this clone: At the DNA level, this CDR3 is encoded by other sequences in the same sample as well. DNA of the CDR3: TGTGCCAGCAGCTTGACTACCACCGGGGAGCTGTTTTTT. Translated: CASSLTTTGELFF. This chain joins TRBV5-4 and TRBJ2-2; D remains unclear. The CDR3 consists of 13 residues. Germline CDR1 and CDR2: SGHNT and YYREEE (reference sequence). Trimming shortened V by 1 base and J by 4 bases, and 5 bases separated the two germline ends. Based on the CDR3 plus reference TRBV5-4 and TRBJ2-2, the full variable domain is ETGVTQSPTHLIKTRGQQVTLRCSSQSGHNTVSWYQQALGQGPQFIFQYYREEENGRGNFPPRFSGLQFPNYSSELNVNALELDDSALYLCASSLTTTGELFFGEGSRLTVL.

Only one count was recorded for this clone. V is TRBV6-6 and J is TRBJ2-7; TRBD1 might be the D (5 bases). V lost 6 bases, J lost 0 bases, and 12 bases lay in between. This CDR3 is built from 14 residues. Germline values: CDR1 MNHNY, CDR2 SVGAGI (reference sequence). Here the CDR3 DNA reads TGTGCCAGCAGCCTTAGACAGTACTCCTACGAGCAGTACTTC. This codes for CASSLRQYSYEQYF.

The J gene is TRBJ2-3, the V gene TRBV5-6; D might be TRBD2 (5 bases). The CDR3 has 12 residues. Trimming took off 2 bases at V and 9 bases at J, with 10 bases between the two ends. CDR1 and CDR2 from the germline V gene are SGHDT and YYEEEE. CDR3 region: CASSFGVETQYF. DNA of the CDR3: TGTGCCAGCAGCTTCGGGGTAGAGACGCAGTATTTT.

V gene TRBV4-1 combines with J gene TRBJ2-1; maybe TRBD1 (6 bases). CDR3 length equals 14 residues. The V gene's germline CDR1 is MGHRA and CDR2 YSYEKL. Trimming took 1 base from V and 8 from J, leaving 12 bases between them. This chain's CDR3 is CASSQAPTGDEQFF. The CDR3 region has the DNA TGCGCCAGCAGCCAAGCCCCGACAGGAGATGAGCAGTTCTTC.

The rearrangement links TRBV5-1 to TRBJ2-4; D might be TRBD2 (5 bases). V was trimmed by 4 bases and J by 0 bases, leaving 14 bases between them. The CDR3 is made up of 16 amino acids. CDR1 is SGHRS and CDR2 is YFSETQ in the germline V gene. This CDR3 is CASSPERVLAKNIQYF. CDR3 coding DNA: TGCGCCAGCAGCCCAGAGAGGGTCCTAGCCAAAAACATTCAGTACTTC.

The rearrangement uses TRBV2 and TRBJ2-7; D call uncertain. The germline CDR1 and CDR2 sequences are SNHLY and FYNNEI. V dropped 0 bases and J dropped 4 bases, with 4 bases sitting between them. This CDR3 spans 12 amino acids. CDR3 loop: CASSEATYEQYF. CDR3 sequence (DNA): TGTGCCAGCAGTGAAGCCACATACGAGCAGTACTTC.

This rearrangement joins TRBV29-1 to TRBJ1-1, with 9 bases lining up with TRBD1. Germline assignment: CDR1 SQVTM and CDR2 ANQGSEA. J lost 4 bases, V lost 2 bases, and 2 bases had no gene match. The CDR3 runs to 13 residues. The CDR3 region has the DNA TGCAGCGTTGAAATGGGACAGGGCACTGAAGCTTTCTTT. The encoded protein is CSVEMGQGTEAFF.

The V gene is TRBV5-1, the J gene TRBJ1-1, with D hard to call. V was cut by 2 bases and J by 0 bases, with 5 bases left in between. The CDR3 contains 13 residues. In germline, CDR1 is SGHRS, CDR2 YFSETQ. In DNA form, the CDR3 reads TGCGCCAGCAGCTTTCAAATGAACACTGAAGCTTTCTTT. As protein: CASSFQMNTEAFF.

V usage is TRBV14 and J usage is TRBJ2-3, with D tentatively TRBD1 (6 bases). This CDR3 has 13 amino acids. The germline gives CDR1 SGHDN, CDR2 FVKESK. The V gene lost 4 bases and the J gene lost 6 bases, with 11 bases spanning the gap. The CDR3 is CASSPGTSDTQYF. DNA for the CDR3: TGTGCCAGCAGCCCCGGGACAAGCGATACGCAGTATTTT.

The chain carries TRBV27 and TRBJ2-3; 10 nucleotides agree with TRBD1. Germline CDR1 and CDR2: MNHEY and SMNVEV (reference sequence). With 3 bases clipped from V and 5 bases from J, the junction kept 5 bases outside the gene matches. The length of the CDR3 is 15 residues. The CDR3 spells CASSFPGQGIDTQYF. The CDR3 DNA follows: TGTGCCAGCAGTTTCCCGGGACAGGGGATAGATACGCAGTATTTT.

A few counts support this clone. The CDR3 here is CASSPLSDTQYF. CDR3 bases: TGTGCCAGTAGTCCCCTTTCAGATACGCAGTATTTT. V and J are TRBV19 and TRBJ2-3; D is ambiguous. V was pared by 5 bases and J by 4 bases, with 7 bases between. The CDR3 length is 12 residues. Germline V gene lookup returns CDR1 LNHDA and CDR2 SQIVND (reference sequence).

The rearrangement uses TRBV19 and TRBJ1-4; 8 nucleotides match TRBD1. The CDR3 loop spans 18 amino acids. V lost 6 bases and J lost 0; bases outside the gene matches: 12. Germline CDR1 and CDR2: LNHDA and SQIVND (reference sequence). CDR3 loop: CASSYGQGHLSTNEKLFF. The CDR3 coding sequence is TGTGCCAGTAGCTATGGACAGGGCCACTTATCAACTAATGAAAAACTGTTTTTT.

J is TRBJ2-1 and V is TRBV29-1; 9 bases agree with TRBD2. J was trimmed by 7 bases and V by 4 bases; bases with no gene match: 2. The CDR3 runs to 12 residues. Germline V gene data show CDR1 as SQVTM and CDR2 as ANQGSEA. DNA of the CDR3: TGCAGCGTTGTTCTAGCGGGGAATGAGCAGTTCTTC. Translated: CSVVLAGNEQFF.

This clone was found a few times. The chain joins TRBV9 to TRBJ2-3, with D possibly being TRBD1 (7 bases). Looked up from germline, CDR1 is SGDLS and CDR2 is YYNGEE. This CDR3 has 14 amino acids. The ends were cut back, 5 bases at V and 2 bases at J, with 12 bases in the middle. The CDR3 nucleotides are TGTGCCAGCAGTGCGGAGGGGGCCACAGATACGCAGTATTTT. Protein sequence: CASSAEGATDTQYF. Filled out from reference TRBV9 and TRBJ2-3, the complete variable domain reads DSGVTQTPKHLITATGQRVTLRCSPRSGDLSVYWYQQSLDQGLQFLIQYYNGEERAKGNILERFSAQQFPDLHSELNLSSLELGDSALYFCASSAEGATDTQYFGPGTRLTVL.

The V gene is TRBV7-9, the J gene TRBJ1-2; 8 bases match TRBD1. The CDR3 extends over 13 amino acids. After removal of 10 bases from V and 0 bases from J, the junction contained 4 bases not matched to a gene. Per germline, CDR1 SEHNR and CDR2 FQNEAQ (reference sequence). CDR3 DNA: TGTGCCATCTTGGGACAGGCTAACTATGGCTACACCTTC. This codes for CAILGQANYGYTF.

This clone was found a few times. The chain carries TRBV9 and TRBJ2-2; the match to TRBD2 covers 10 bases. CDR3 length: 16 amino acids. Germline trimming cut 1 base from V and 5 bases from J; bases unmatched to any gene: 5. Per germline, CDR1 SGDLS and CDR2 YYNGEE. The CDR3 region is CASSVFGLAVTGELFF. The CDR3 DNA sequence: TGTGCCAGCAGCGTATTTGGACTAGCGGTTACCGGGGAGCTGTTTTTT.

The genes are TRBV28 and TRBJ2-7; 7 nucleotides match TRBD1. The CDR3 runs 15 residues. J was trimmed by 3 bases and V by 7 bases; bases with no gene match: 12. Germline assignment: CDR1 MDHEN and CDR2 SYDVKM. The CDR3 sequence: CASKTSGQSVYEQYF. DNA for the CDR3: TGTGCCAGCAAGACCTCGGGACAGAGTGTCTACGAGCAGTACTTC.